This T cell receptor beta chain was retrieved from a study of CD8+ T cells in alopecia areata (dated by TCRdb to the late 2010s). In the study overall: To study T cell clonal expansion in alopecia areata, the researchers applied high-throughput TCRbeta sequencing to both the C3H/HeJ mouse model and human patients. Scalp tissue and sorted CD4+ and CD8+ peripheral blood T cells from patchy and totalis/universalis alopecia areata patients and from healthy controls were covered by human TCRbeta sequencing. Scalp clonality was compared across normal scalp (n=4), patchy alopecia areata scalp (n=8), and alopecia totalis/universalis scalp (n=8). RNA was obtained with the PAXgene miRNA kit for fixed scalp, the miRNeasy kit for PBMCs, and the RNeasy kit for mouse skin. TCRbeta CDR3 regions were amplified by immunoSEQ multiplex PCR with 35 Vbeta forward and 13 Jbeta reverse primers.

The CDR3 has 13 amino acids, counting the end cysteine and phenylalanine. Only the CDR3 DNA is retained, 39 bases long and in frame from the first base. Ends trimmed: V by 1 base, J by 5 bases; bases unmatched to a gene: 4. CDR1 and CDR2 are drawn from the germline V gene: SQVTM, ANQGSEA. After PBMCs were isolated by density centrifugation and stained for CD3, CD4 and CD8, a FACSAria was used to sort CD4+ and CD8+ T cells. Unaffected controls provided scalp biopsies and blood samples. Libraries were prepared through the immunoSEQ multiplex PCR assay. For TCR sequencing, RNA was extracted from every sample and reverse transcribed into cDNA to serve as template. First-strand cDNA was synthesized using SuperScript III with a 2:1 mix of oligo-dT and random hexamers. A synthetic immune receptor repertoire was used to gauge amplification bias, and whatever bias remained was removed computationally. As for how the authors treated the data: Raw reads were preprocessed for error removal, and CDR3 was defined according to IMGT conventions as running from the conserved cysteine to phenylalanine. Clonality was calculated as 1 minus Shannon entropy normalized by log2 of the number of productive unique TCRs. Scalp TCRbeta sequences were cross-referenced with sorted blood CD4 and CD8 repertoires so that the CD4 or CD8 identity of scalp clones could be inferred. Not all clones reach the TCRdb copy of this immuneACCESS table, which keeps in-frame sequences only. Checked studies attribute under half of the gap to unresolved V genes and leave the rest unexplained. Clonal size and the V and J genes are those of that table, whereas D and trimming came from the DNA. The sample data list about 200,000 clones, and around three fifths of these were observed just once. 4.9% of the sample belongs to the ten largest clones.

Paper-wide results and their limitations: Lesional scalp, especially in alopecia totalis/universalis, showed higher clonality and more expanded CD8+ clones than normal scalp, suggesting antigenic drive. Scalp TCR repertoire analysis is complicated because resident alphabeta T cells in normal human skin are also sequenced, whereas mouse skin is dominated by gammadelta T cells. Shared TCR sequences between patients were less evident than in mice, which may be partly attributable to HLA diversity in the patient population.

A note on this clone: Its target antigen remains unknown. Nothing much larger sits one base from this clone, and base qualities are not available.

The origin of this receptor is a human donor in good health. The source material was CD8+ T cells sorted from blood. This chain is built from TRBV29-1 and TRBJ1-2; TRBD1 lines up with 7 middle nucleotides. The CDR3 sequence is CSVEGGGFYGYTF. The nucleotide sequence reads as follows: TGCAGCGTTGAAGGAGGGGGCTTTTATGGCTACACCTTC.